This entry lists 9 T cell receptor beta chains sequenced from one sample in a study of T-cell memory formation after mild COVID-19. In TCRdb, the 5' RACE reads were re-called with MiXCR into one record per CDR3 protein. The profile shows 140,000 or so distinct CDR3 sequences, 14% of them singletons. Sample: PBMCs or a T cell subset sorted from them (not recorded which). These receptors were obtained from an adult woman who had mild COVID-19 (a few samples of this study predate the infection). Cell type and time point are not known.

There are many counts of this clonotype. The V call is TRBV5-4, the J call TRBJ2-1; D possibly corresponds to TRBD2 (6 bases). This CDR3 has 14 residues. Trimming cost V 7 bases and J 2 bases, with 13 bases left between them. The germline V gene has CDR1 SGHNT and CDR2 YYREEE (reference sequence). The CDR3 here is CASRAGSTYNEQFF. The CDR3 DNA reads as TGTGCCAGCCGTGCGGGATCGACCTACAATGAGCAGTTCTTC.

The V call is TRBV7-9, the J call TRBJ2-3; D unresolved. V was pared by 1 base and J by 2 bases, with 13 bases between. The CDR3 is made up of 16 amino acids. The germline V gene has CDR1 SEHNR and CDR2 FQNEAQ (reference sequence). CDR3 nucleotides: TGTGCCAGCAGCTTAGTGACGGGCGGCCTCACAGATACGCAGTATTTT. It codes for CASSLVTGGLTDTQYF.

For the CDR3, the DNA is TGCGCCAGCAGCTTGGCCCCAGGGAATCCCTACGAGCAGTACTTC. This encodes CASSLAPGNPYEQYF. The gene calls are TRBV5-1 and TRBJ2-7, with D perhaps TRBD1 (5 bases). This CDR3 has 15 amino acids. Trimming took 0 bases from V and 2 from J, leaving 12 bases between them. Looked up from germline, CDR1 is SGHRS and CDR2 is YFSETQ.

This chain's CDR3 is CASSGGGNSNQPQHF. CDR3 in DNA: TGTGCCAGCAGTGGGGGGGGGAATAGCAATCAGCCCCAGCATTTT. The gene calls are TRBV2 and TRBJ1-5; D is perhaps TRBD1 (5 bases). CDR1 SNHLY and CDR2 FYNNEI come from the germline V gene. Trimming removed 4 bases at V and 0 bases at J, with 10 bases between. The CDR3 totals 15 residues.

This clonotype appeared a few times. This chain connects TRBV5-1 to TRBJ1-4; D is ambiguous. Germline-derived CDR1 and CDR2 are SGHRS and YFSETQ. V was shortened by 4 bases and J by 0 bases, with 10 bases between the two germline ends. The CDR3 extends over 15 amino acids. Written as DNA, the CDR3 is TGCGCCAGCAGCCCCGACACTGCAACTAATGAAAAACTGTTTTTT. Translated, it gives CASSPDTATNEKLFF. Combining the CDR3 with reference TRBV5-1 and TRBJ1-4 gives the whole variable domain KAGVTQTPRYLIKTRGQQVTLSCSPISGHRSVSWYQQTPGQGLQFLFEYFSETQRNKGNFPGRFSGRQFSNSRSEMNVSTLELGDSALYLCASSPDTATNEKLFFGSGTQLSVL.

The J gene is TRBJ2-7, the V gene TRBV7-8; 16 bases are shared with TRBD2. Per germline, CDR1 SGHVS and CDR2 FQNEAQ. The CDR3 has 18 residues. Trimming removed 3 bases from V and 2 bases from J; junction bases left unmatched: 7. CDR3 loop: CASSFPGLAGGPAYEQYF. In nucleotides, the CDR3 is TGTGCCAGCAGCTTCCCGGGACTAGCGGGAGGGCCGGCCTACGAGCAGTACTTC.

The genes are TRBV19 and TRBJ2-2; 10 bases are a match to TRBD1. Germline-derived CDR1 and CDR2 are LNHDA and SQIVND (reference sequence). This CDR3 has 18 residues. The V segment lost 6 bases and the J segment 5 bases; nucleotides outside the gene matches: 15. The chain's CDR3 is CASSPTSLTGGYTGELFF. The CDR3 region has the DNA TGTGCCAGTAGCCCAACTTCTCTGACAGGGGGCTATACCGGGGAGCTGTTTTTT.

The chain joins TRBV5-1 to TRBJ2-4, with unresolved D. V gave up 0 bases and J gave up 4 bases, with 14 bases separating them. CDR3 length: 16 residues. Germline V gives CDR1 SGHRS, CDR2 YFSETQ. Here the CDR3 reads CASSLVVSSAKNIQYF. In DNA, the CDR3 is TGCGCCAGCAGCTTGGTGGTCTCCTCGGCGAAAAACATTCAGTACTTC.

This clonotype has just a few counts. The genes are TRBV12-3 or TRBV12-4 and TRBJ1-5; tentatively, D is TRBD1 (5 bases). The V end lost 6 bases, the J end lost 1 base, and 22 bases lay between the germline ends. This CDR3 has 18 residues. DNA for the CDR3: TGTGCCAGCAGCCCCGGGACTCAAGGGGAATGGAGCAATCAGCCCCAGCATTTT. Translating it yields CASSPGTQGEWSNQPQHF.